This T cell receptor (beta chain) was sequenced in a study of T cells in Graves' hyperthyroidism and ophthalmopathy. Points from the study as a whole: The model foresaw ophthalmopathy a median about 6.1 months prior to onset. Blood also held most thyroid clonotypes expanded beyond 0.001.

Ophthalmopathy cases scored 3 or more on the Clinical Activity Score and 4 or more on NOSPECS grade, with duration below 3 months. V was cut by 3 bases and J by 1 base, with 12 bases left in between. CDR3 length: 15 residues. Germline assignment: CDR1 LGHDT and CDR2 YNNKEL (reference sequence). What was amplified from RNA transcripts were TCR beta CDR3 regions. The HTBI primer set drove a first-round RT-PCR of the TCR CDR3. TCRdb re-called the multiplex PCR reads through MiXCR, storing one row per CDR3 protein. The sample has hundreds of thousands of distinct CDR3 sequences, roughly 13% seen once. This clonotype has only a few counts. Its antigen is undetermined.

Sequencing was carried out using blood. The chain links TRBV3-1 to TRBJ1-1; D call uncertain. This clonotype originated in a woman in her thirties or forties with Graves' ophthalmopathy. In DNA, the CDR3 is TGTGCCAGCAGCCAGCCCCCTCTGGGGAACACTGAAGCTTTCTTT. Translation: CASSQPPLGNTEAFF.